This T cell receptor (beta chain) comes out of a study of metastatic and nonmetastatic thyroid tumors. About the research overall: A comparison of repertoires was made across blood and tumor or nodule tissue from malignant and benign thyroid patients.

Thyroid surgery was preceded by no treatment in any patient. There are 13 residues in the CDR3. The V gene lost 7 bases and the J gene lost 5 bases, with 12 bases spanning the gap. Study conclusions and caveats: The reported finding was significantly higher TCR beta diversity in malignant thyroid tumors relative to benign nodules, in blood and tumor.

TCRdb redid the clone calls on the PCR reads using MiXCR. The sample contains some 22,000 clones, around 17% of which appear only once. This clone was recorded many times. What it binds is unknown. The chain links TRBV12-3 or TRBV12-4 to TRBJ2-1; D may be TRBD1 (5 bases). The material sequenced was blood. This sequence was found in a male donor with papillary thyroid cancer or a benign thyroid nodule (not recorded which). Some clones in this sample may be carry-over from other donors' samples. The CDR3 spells CASNPGLNNEQFF. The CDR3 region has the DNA TGTGCCAGCAACCCAGGGCTTAACAATGAGCAGTTCTTC.